The subject of this entry is one T cell receptor beta chain. V shed 3 bases, J shed 3 bases, and the junction held 6 bases outside the gene matches. This CDR3 region has 15 residues. Germline V gene sequence: CDR1 SGHNT, CDR2 YYREEE (reference sequence). As handled by the study authors: Reference gene primer amplification in the assay estimated nucleated cell counts. Clones were read by immunoSEQ multiplex PCR, and TCRdb kept only the in-frame ones, dropping some. That table supplies the V and J calls and clone size; D and trimming were determined from the DNA. The table includes roughly 190,000 clones, about 86% detected once. The entry originates in a study of blood T cell repertoires in COVID-19. Study-wide background: Specimens from acute and convalescent COVID-19 originated in the United States, Italy and Spain. PBMCs, B-cell-depleted T cells, or T cells were the source of the cDNA or gDNA that made up the material.

This TCR was sampled from a man in his fifties with active or convalescent COVID-19. Sequenced: peripheral blood. The genes are TRBV5-4 and TRBJ2-1; 7 bases are shared with TRBD1. The CDR3 nucleotides are TGTGCCAGCAGCTCGACAGGGTTTGGCTACAATGAGCAGTTCTTC. As protein: CASSSTGFGYNEQFF.